The 3 T cell receptor beta chains given below trace back to one sample, sequenced in a study of cytomegalovirus exposure and HLA in healthy donors. PCR was performed using 60 Vbeta and 13 Jbeta primers. Some clones are missing from TCRdb's copy, which holds only in-frame ones; the method was immunoSEQ multiplex PCR. The clone table shows about 140,000 clones, with the ten largest holding about 0.96%. Sequencing input: PBMCs. All receptors derive from a male donor in good health and CMV-seronegative.

The genes are TRBV19 and TRBJ1-2, with 8 nucleotides matching TRBD1. In germline, CDR1 is LNHDA, CDR2 SQIVND (reference sequence). With 6 bases clipped from V and 7 bases from J, the junction kept 10 bases outside the gene matches. This CDR3 has 14 residues. CDR3 sequence (DNA): TGTGCCAGTAGCACCATCAGGGGGCACTCTGGCTACACCTTC. Translating gives CASSTIRGHSGYTF.

Note on this clone: Other DNA variants within this sample encode the same CDR3. This chain connects TRBV6-5 to TRBJ1-1, with D possibly matching TRBD1 (5 bases). Germline loops: CDR1 MNHEY, CDR2 SVGAGI. The V end lost 5 bases, the J end lost 6 bases, and 10 bases lay between the germline ends. The CDR3 length is 12 residues. For the CDR3, the DNA is TGTGCCAGCAGTCGGCAAGGGGCTGAAGCTTTCTTT. This codes for CASSRQGAEAFF.

This chain links TRBV5-6 with TRBJ2-4, with 12 nucleotides matching TRBD1. Trimming cost V 4 bases and J 1 base; bases outside gene matches: 12. The CDR3 covers 19 residues. Germline V gives CDR1 SGHDT, CDR2 YYEEEE. The CDR3 DNA reads TGTGCCAGCAGCGGTCCCGGGACAGGGGGCGGTGGGGCCAAAAACATTCAGTACTTC. This gives the protein CASSGPGTGGGGAKNIQYF.